A selection of T cell receptor beta chains follows, all from one sample in a study of CD8+CD57+ T cells in acquired aplastic anemia. TCRdb ran MiXCR on the reads and lists one entry per CDR3 protein. Of approximately 220,000 distinct CDR3 sequences listed, 40% to 60% were seen once; the top ten hold 20%. Sequences were obtained from sorted CD4+, CD8+, or CD8+CD57+ T cells (not recorded which) from PBMCs. Receptors originate from a human donor with aplastic anemia. The CDR3 runs from the conserved cysteine through the conserved F or W. The D gene is left open where the match is weak. The size of a clone is reported for some rows only, either as once, few or many, or as a class for expanded clones.

j_call	clone_size	v_call	d_call	cdr3_nt	cdr3_aa
TRBJ1-2	once	TRBV20-1	TRBD1	TGCAGTGCTAGAAGCGGACAGGGGGGACATGGCTACACCTTC	CSARSGQGGHGYTF
TRBJ1-2	few	TRBV20-1	NA	TGCAGTGCTAATACCGGACGTTCAGCTAACTATGGCTACACCTTC	CSANTGRSANYGYTF
TRBJ1-2	few	TRBV7-9	NA	TGTGCCAGCAGCTTAGTTCCGCCCAGTAGTAAACGGGGCTATGGCTACACCTTC	CASSLVPPSSKRGYGYTF
TRBJ1-6	NA	TRBV7-3	NA	TGTGCCAGCAGCTTGACGACAGGAGATAATTCACCCCTCCACTTT	CASSLTTGDNSPLHF
TRBJ1-5	many	TRBV6-5	NA	TGTGCCAGCAGTTCCGGTGAGGCAGGGAATCAGCCCCAGCATTTT	CASSSGEAGNQPQHF
TRBJ1-1	NA	TRBV6-6	NA	TGTGCCAGCACAGGGGAGACTGAAGCTTTCTTT	CASTGETEAFF
TRBJ2-7	NA	TRBV7-9	NA	TGCGCCAGCAGCCAGGGGACCCGGGGCCAACCGTACTTC	CASSQGTRGQPYF
TRBJ1-4	many	TRBV2	NA	TGTGCCAGCAGTGAAGCGGTGGCGGTAGGGGAAAAACTGTTTTTT	CASSEAVAVGEKLFF
TRBJ2-5	NA	TRBV28	NA	TGTGCCAGCTCCTACAGGGAAGAGACCCAGTACTTC	CASSYREETQYF
TRBJ2-1	many	TRBV20-1	TRBD2	TGCAGTGCTAGATTTGGGGCCAAGCGGGGCCCGGAGGAGGAGCAGTTCTTC	CSARFGAKRGPEEEQFF
TRBJ2-7	few	TRBV5-1	TRBD1	TGCGCCAGCAGCCAGTACGGGACAGGGCCTACTTCGTACGAGCAGTACTTC	CASSQYGTGPTSYEQYF
TRBJ2-7	few	TRBV7-8	NA	TGTGCCAGCAGCCCTACTGGGCGTAGCTTCGGGCAGTACTTC	CASSPTGRSFGQYF
TRBJ2-6	NA	TRBV30	NA	TGTATGGCCCGGATAACTAGTGTTTTTGGGGCCAACGTCCTGACTTTC	CMARITSVFGANVLTF
TRBJ2-5	NA	TRBV15	NA	TGTGCCACCAGCAGAGGACAGCTAGAGACCCAGTACTTC	CATSRGQLETQYF
TRBJ1-2	many	TRBV20-1	NA	TGCAGTGCTAGGAACGTCGGGGAGGGCTACACCTTC	CSARNVGEGYTF
TRBJ1-2	many	TRBV5-1	NA	TGCGCCAGCAGCTTGGTGGGCAGTAACTATGGCTACACCTTC	CASSLVGSNYGYTF
TRBJ2-3	few	TRBV2	NA	TGTGCCAGCAGAAAGGTCGCTAGCACAGATACGCAGTATTTT	CASRKVASTDTQYF
TRBJ1-5	many	TRBV5-8	NA	TGTGCCAGCAGCTTCGCGGGTGGCAATCAGCCCCAGCATTTT	CASSFAGGNQPQHF
TRBJ2-1	few	TRBV7-9	NA	TGTGCCAGCAGCCCTACCCCCAGCAATGGCGTTTACAATGAGCAGTTCTTC	CASSPTPSNGVYNEQFF
TRBJ2-3	many	TRBV20-1	TRBD1	TGCAGTGCTAGCAGGACAGGGGGCGCAGAGACAGATACGCAGTATTTT	CSASRTGGAETDTQYF
TRBJ1-2	NA	TRBV5-1	TRBD1	TGCGCCAGCAGCCCCGGTTTCCCGCGGGACAGGAGGAATGGCTACACCTTC	CASSPGFPRDRRNGYTF
TRBJ1-2	many	TRBV5-6	NA	TGTGCCAGCAGCTTATTTGGGGCAGGGATTAAAGGCTACACCTTC	CASSLFGAGIKGYTF
TRBJ2-7	NA	TRBV19	TRBD2	TGTGCCAGTAGTATAGACGGGAGGGCGACCGAGCAGTACTTC	CASSIDGRATEQYF
TRBJ1-1	NA	TRBV5-1	NA	TGCGCCAGCAGCCGAACAGGGAGCACTGAAGCTTTCTTT	CASSRTGSTEAFF
TRBJ2-3	NA	TRBV7-2	NA	TGTGCCAGCAGCTTAGAAGGGATGGGCAGTGATACGCAGTATTTT	CASSLEGMGSDTQYF
TRBJ1-2	once	TRBV7-9	TRBD1	TGTGCCAGCAGTTTCGGACAGGGGTATGGCTACACCTTC	CASSFGQGYGYTF
TRBJ1-1	NA	TRBV3-1	NA	TGTGCCAGCAACCATGGAGTGGGGACCGCTGAAGCTTTCTTT	CASNHGVGTAEAFF
TRBJ1-2	NA	TRBV9	NA	TGTGCCAGCAGCGGACCAGGGACGGAATATGGCTACACCTTC	CASSGPGTEYGYTF
TRBJ2-3	NA	TRBV20-1	NA	TGCAGTGCTAGGGCAACAGGGAGCGCGATTGATACGCAGTATTTT	CSARATGSAIDTQYF
TRBJ1-4	NA	TRBV19	NA	TGTGCCACCATGGGGCAGGGTGGTGAAGAAAAACTGTTTTTT	CATMGQGGEEKLFF
TRBJ1-2	NA	TRBV10-3	NA	TGTGCCAGCAGTGTTTACTATGGCTACACCTTC	CASSVYYGYTF
TRBJ1-4	NA	TRBV2	NA	TGTGCCAGCAAAGTTGGACAGATTAATGAAAAACTGTTTTTT	CASKVGQINEKLFF
TRBJ1-2	once	TRBV5-4	NA	TGTGCCAGCAGCCCGGGCGAGACGGGGAACTATGGCTACACCTTC	CASSPGETGNYGYTF
TRBJ1-2	NA	TRBV20-1	NA	TGCAGTGCTAGGGGGGCGGCTAACTATGGCTACACCTTC	CSARGAANYGYTF
TRBJ2-7	NA	TRBV5-6	NA	TGTGCCAGCAGCCCCACGTGGAACTCCTACGGGCAGTACTTC	CASSPTWNSYGQYF
TRBJ2-5	many	TRBV15	NA	TGTGCCACCAGCCGCTCTAGTATACGCCAAGAGACCCAGTACTTC	CATSRSSIRQETQYF
TRBJ1-4	many	TRBV6-5	NA	TGTGCCAGCAGTTCCACAGGTGGAGGGAATGAAAAACTGTTTTTT	CASSSTGGGNEKLFF
TRBJ1-5	NA	TRBV10-3	NA	TGTGCCATCAGTGCGGTGGTGGATAGAGTCTCTTTTTATAGCAATCAGCCCCAGCATTTT	CAISAVVDRVSFYSNQPQHF
TRBJ1-1	many	TRBV12-3/TRBV12-4	TRBD1	TGTGCCAGCAGCCCTTTCTTGGGACAGCATGAAGCTTTCTTT	CASSPFLGQHEAFF
TRBJ1-1	NA	TRBV6-5	TRBD1	TGTGCCAGCAGTTACCGGGGACAGGGGGAGACAGAAGCTTTCTTT	CASSYRGQGETEAFF
TRBJ2-5	once	TRBV2	NA	TGTGCCAGCAGCGGTCAGAGTGGGGAGACCCAGTACTTC	CASSGQSGETQYF
TRBJ2-5	NA	TRBV5-1	NA	TGCGCCAGCAGCTTGGGGGGGGCGGAGACCCAGTACTTC	CASSLGGAETQYF
TRBJ2-1	many	TRBV12-3/TRBV12-4	TRBD1	TGTGCCAGCAGTTCTTCTAGGGGGACAGCTAGAAATGAGCAGTTCTTC	CASSSSRGTARNEQFF
TRBJ1-2	NA	TRBV9	TRBD1	TGTGCCAGCAGCGTGGGACAGGCCTATGGCTACACCTTC	CASSVGQAYGYTF
TRBJ2-1	NA	TRBV7-9	TRBD1	TGTGCCAGCAGCCGCGGACAGGAAAGCACAGATACGCAGTTCTTC	CASSRGQESTDTQFF
TRBJ1-2	many	TRBV15	NA	TGTGCCACCAGCGAGTACTTAACCGAGGGTGGCTACACCTTC	CATSEYLTEGGYTF
TRBJ1-1	NA	TRBV7-2	NA	TGTGCCAGCAGCTTACCACAGGTTTTGGGGACTGAAGCTTTCTTT	CASSLPQVLGTEAFF
TRBJ2-7	NA	TRBV5-1	TRBD2	TGCGCCAGCAGCCCGGGACTAGCGGTCTACGAGCAGTACTTC	CASSPGLAVYEQYF
TRBJ2-5	NA	TRBV19	TRBD1	TGTGCCAGTAGTTGGGACAGGGGGGAGACCCAGTACTTC	CASSWDRGETQYF
TRBJ2-3	NA	TRBV7-9	TRBD1	TGTGCCAGCAGCACCGGGACAGGGAACACAGATACGCAGTATTTT	CASSTGTGNTDTQYF
TRBJ2-2	NA	TRBV2	NA	TGTGCCTGCAGACGGAATAGGAACACCGGGGAGCTGTTTTTT	CACRRNRNTGELFF
TRBJ1-1	many	TRBV20-1	NA	TGCAGTGCTAGAAAACAGAGGAACACTGAAGCTTTCTTT	CSARKQRNTEAFF
TRBJ2-1	many	TRBV2	NA	TGTGCCAGCAGCAGGGGTGAGCAGTTCTTC	CASSRGEQFF
TRBJ2-1	many	TRBV20-1	TRBD2	TGCAGTGCTAGAGATCCCGCTAGCGGGGGGGCATGGAATGAGCAGTTCTTC	CSARDPASGGAWNEQFF
TRBJ1-5	NA	TRBV19	TRBD1	TGTGCCAGTAGTATTCAGGGACAGGGGAATCAGCCCCAGCATTTT	CASSIQGQGNQPQHF
TRBJ1-4	many	TRBV9	TRBD1	TGTGCCAGCAGCGCCGCCGGGACAGGGGATGAAAAACTGTTTTTT	CASSAAGTGDEKLFF
TRBJ2-3	NA	TRBV9	TRBD2	TGTGCCAGCAGCGTAGCGGGACTAGCGGGGGGTCAGAGTACGCAGTATTTT	CASSVAGLAGGQSTQYF
TRBJ1-5	NA	TRBV19	TRBD1	TGTGCCAGTAGCCGGACAGGGTGGAATCAGCCCCAGCATTTT	CASSRTGWNQPQHF